This T cell receptor beta chain is from a study of shared clonotypes between healthy human individuals. The study, taken as a whole, reports: Exclusively blood specimens were collected; tissue repertoires likely differ.

Replicate PCRs for sorted subsets used 200 to 250 ng DNA; this equaled about 30,000 T cell genomes. TCRdb's table, derived via immunoSEQ multiplex PCR, lists solely in-frame clones and lacks some. The sample has fewer than 1.8 million clones; around 98.5% are singletons. Trimming took 8 bases from V and 2 from J; bases not matched to a gene: 6. The CDR3 is 12 amino acids. Per germline, CDR1 SQVTM and CDR2 ANQGSEA. Of note for this clone: Its target is not known.

The rearrangement joins TRBV29-1 to TRBJ2-7; TRBD2 matches 7 bases. This clonotype originated in a man younger than 45 in good health. The sample comprised naive CD4+ T cells sorted from blood. Subset denoted: CD45RA+ positively selected. The CDR3 sequence is CSSRAGPYEQYF. CDR3 DNA: TGCAGCTCCAGAGCGGGGCCCTACGAGCAGTACTTC.